This T cell receptor (beta chain) is drawn from a study of CXCR3-negative and CXCR3-positive naive CD8 T cells. Libraries of TRB cDNA were made by 5' RACE and carried UMIs. TCRdb re-called the 5' RACE reads and catalogs CDR3 proteins one per entry, DNA excluded. The specimen's table records 80,000 to 95,000 distinct CDR3 sequences. Of note for this clonotype: No antigen is known for it.

Findings and limits, study-wide: Cryopreserved cells partially lost CXCR3 expression, and fresh PBMCs were used in most assays. Relative to memory CD8+ cells, whose diversity was much lower, both naive subsets had comparably high diversity. Memory cells diverged, while naive CXCR3-positive and CXCR3-negative cells had similar TRBV-TRBJ usage.

This CDR3 comprises 13 residues. Germline V gives CDR1 MNHEY, CDR2 SVGAGI. The rearrangement links TRBV6-5 to TRBJ2-5; TCRdb names TRBD2, which stays unverified in the absence of DNA. Sequenced sample: naive CXCR3- CD8+ T cells from blood. The subset here: CD45RO-CCR7+CD27+CD95- naive CD8+ T cells lacking CXCR3 (TNR3-). This TCR was sampled from a human donor in good health. Some clones in this sample may be carry-over from other donors' samples. The CDR3 reads CASSFGPTRSQYF.